These T cell receptor beta chains were read from a single sample in a study of CD8+ T cells in alopecia areata. Produced via immunoSEQ multiplex PCR; TCRdb's table is partial and in-frame only. This table has around 190,000 clones, 56% appearing once. The material sequenced was CD8+ T cells sorted from blood. The receptors derive from a human donor in good health. Both conserved end residues are part of each CDR3. The order of the fields is J gene, clone size, D gene, V gene, CDR3 protein, CDR3 DNA. D genes are given only for firm matches. Some rows mark clone size as missing; the rest say once, few, many or name a class of expanded clone.

j_call: TRBJ2-7; clone_size: .; d_call: .; v_call: TRBV10-2; cdr3_aa: CASSGAGPVYEQYF; cdr3_nt: TGCGCCAGCTCGGGGGCAGGACCCGTCTACGAGCAGTACTTC
j_call: TRBJ1-1; clone_size: few; d_call: .; v_call: TRBV15; cdr3_aa: CATSRREMRGEDTEAFF; cdr3_nt: TGTGCCACCAGCAGAAGGGAAATGAGGGGAGAGGACACTGAAGCTTTCTTT
j_call: TRBJ2-2; clone_size: few; d_call: .; v_call: TRBV7-9; cdr3_aa: CASSYREVGELFF; cdr3_nt: TGTGCCAGCAGTTATAGAGAAGTCGGGGAGCTGTTTTTT
j_call: TRBJ2-7; clone_size: .; d_call: .; v_call: TRBV7-9; cdr3_aa: CASSLGATGEQYF; cdr3_nt: TGTGCCAGCAGCCTGGGGGCCACTGGGGAGCAGTACTTC
j_call: TRBJ2-7; clone_size: once; d_call: .; v_call: TRBV4-1; cdr3_aa: CASSQDPTYTYEQYF; cdr3_nt: TGCGCCAGCAGCCAGGACCCGACATATACCTACGAGCAGTACTTC
j_call: TRBJ1-5; clone_size: .; d_call: TRBD1; v_call: TRBV23-1; cdr3_aa: CASSQLGTGEQGNQPQHF; cdr3_nt: TGCGCCAGCAGTCAATTAGGGACAGGGGAACAGGGCAATCAGCCCCAGCATTTT
j_call: TRBJ2-7; clone_size: few; d_call: TRBD2; v_call: TRBV4-1; cdr3_aa: CASSQEASGVYEQYF; cdr3_nt: TGCGCCAGCAGCCAAGAGGCTAGCGGGGTCTACGAGCAGTACTTC
j_call: TRBJ1-5; clone_size: .; d_call: TRBD1; v_call: TRBV19; cdr3_aa: CASTGRGNQPQHF; cdr3_nt: TGTGCCAGTACCGGCAGGGGGAATCAGCCCCAGCATTTT
j_call: TRBJ1-1; clone_size: .; d_call: .; v_call: TRBV4-1; cdr3_aa: CASSQDLVPNTEAFF; cdr3_nt: TGCGCCAGCAGCCAAGATTTGGTCCCGAACACTGAAGCTTTCTTT
j_call: TRBJ1-1; clone_size: few; d_call: .; v_call: TRBV7-9; cdr3_aa: CASSLGVKQEAFF; cdr3_nt: TGTGCCAGCAGCTTGGGGGTAAAACAAGAAGCTTTCTTT
j_call: TRBJ1-1; clone_size: .; d_call: .; v_call: TRBV4-1; cdr3_aa: CASSFPAGTSSEAFF; cdr3_nt: TGCGCCAGCAGTTTCCCAGCCGGGACATCTTCTGAAGCTTTCTTT
j_call: TRBJ1-2; clone_size: few; d_call: .; v_call: TRBV27; cdr3_aa: CASSQQGLDYGYTF; cdr3_nt: TGTGCCAGCAGTCAACAGGGTTTGGACTATGGCTACACCTTC
j_call: TRBJ2-2; clone_size: .; d_call: .; v_call: TRBV7-2; cdr3_aa: CASSPPLGTGELFF; cdr3_nt: TGTGCCAGCAGCCCTCCCTTAGGAACCGGGGAGCTGTTTTTT
j_call: TRBJ1-2; clone_size: .; d_call: TRBD1; v_call: TRBV5-6; cdr3_aa: CASSQGADYGYTF; cdr3_nt: TGTGCCAGCAGCCAGGGGGCGGACTATGGCTACACCTTC
j_call: TRBJ2-3; clone_size: few; d_call: .; v_call: TRBV27; cdr3_aa: CASSQITGTGTDTQYF; cdr3_nt: TGTGCCAGCAGTCAGATAACCGGGACTGGCACAGATACGCAGTATTTT
j_call: TRBJ1-1; clone_size: .; d_call: .; v_call: TRBV13; cdr3_aa: CASSVGRLNTEAFF; cdr3_nt: TGTGCCAGCAGCGTCGGACGGTTAAACACTGAAGCTTTCTTT
j_call: TRBJ2-1; clone_size: .; d_call: .; v_call: TRBV2; cdr3_aa: CASSEDRGWSNEQFF; cdr3_nt: TGTGCCAGCAGTGAAGATAGGGGTTGGTCCAATGAGCAGTTCTTC
j_call: TRBJ2-3; clone_size: .; d_call: .; v_call: TRBV7-9; cdr3_aa: CASSHPDTQYF; cdr3_nt: TGTGCCAGCAGCCACCCAGATACGCAGTATTTT
j_call: TRBJ2-7; clone_size: few; d_call: .; v_call: TRBV28; cdr3_aa: CASSYDNTYEQYF; cdr3_nt: TGTGCCAGCAGTTACGACAATACTTACGAGCAGTACTTC
j_call: TRBJ1-2; clone_size: .; d_call: TRBD1; v_call: TRBV27; cdr3_aa: CASSSGGLGGYTF; cdr3_nt: TGTGCCAGCAGTTCAGGGGGACTGGGTGGCTACACCTTC
j_call: TRBJ2-7; clone_size: .; d_call: TRBD2; v_call: TRBV6-1; cdr3_aa: CAGGRPEYF; cdr3_nt: TGTGCGGGAGGGAGACCGGAGTACTTC
j_call: TRBJ1-1; clone_size: few; d_call: .; v_call: TRBV7-9; cdr3_aa: CASKANTEAFF; cdr3_nt: TGTGCCAGCAAGGCAAACACTGAAGCTTTCTTT
j_call: TRBJ2-5; clone_size: many; d_call: .; v_call: TRBV5-6; cdr3_aa: CASSLGQGWGQETQYF; cdr3_nt: TGTGCCAGCAGCTTGGGGCAGGGTTGGGGCCAAGAGACCCAGTACTTC
j_call: TRBJ2-5; clone_size: .; d_call: .; v_call: TRBV27; cdr3_aa: CASSLGGFWETQYF; cdr3_nt: TGTGCCAGCAGTTTAGGCGGGTTCTGGGAGACCCAGTACTTC
j_call: TRBJ2-2; clone_size: .; d_call: .; v_call: TRBV29-1; cdr3_aa: CSITGVNTGELFF; cdr3_nt: TGCAGCATCACGGGGGTCAACACCGGGGAGCTGTTTTTT
j_call: TRBJ2-2; clone_size: few; d_call: .; v_call: TRBV5-6; cdr3_aa: CASSFEPKETGELFF; cdr3_nt: TGTGCCAGCAGCTTTGAGCCCAAGGAGACCGGGGAGCTGTTTTTT
j_call: TRBJ2-4; clone_size: few; d_call: TRBD1; v_call: TRBV7-6; cdr3_aa: CASSLGTGRSDIQYF; cdr3_nt: TGTGCCAGCAGCTTGGGGACAGGGAGGTCGGACATTCAGTACTTC
j_call: TRBJ2-7; clone_size: .; d_call: TRBD2; v_call: TRBV30; cdr3_aa: CAWSLDRGGPHYEQYF; cdr3_nt: TGTGCCTGGAGTCTCGATCGGGGGGGACCCCACTACGAGCAGTACTTC
j_call: TRBJ2-2; clone_size: .; d_call: .; v_call: TRBV30; cdr3_aa: CAWSDGSGELFF; cdr3_nt: TGTGCCTGGAGTGATGGTTCCGGGGAGCTGTTTTTT
j_call: TRBJ1-1; clone_size: .; d_call: .; v_call: TRBV27; cdr3_aa: CASSLGPLMAGSEAFF; cdr3_nt: TGTGCCAGCAGTCTAGGGCCCCTCATGGCCGGTTCGGAAGCTTTCTTT